The clone carrying this T cell receptor beta chain was counted a few times. These data belong to a study of spatial heterogeneity in lung cancer. In the study overall: A consistent excess of beta-chain over alpha-chain sequences was detected.

The CDR3 loop spans 16 amino acids. The trim removed 4 bases at V and 6 bases at J, leaving 12 bases unmatched. Germline-derived CDR1 and CDR2 are MDHEN and SYDVKM. The sample's time point: sample taken at primary tumor resection. The donor group consisted of over 60 patients who had untreated, early-stage non-small cell lung cancer. The input material, whole RNA from tumor, nontumor lung or frozen PBMC, was sequenced unsorted. Single TCR cDNA molecules each had their own unique molecular identifier. Via MiXCR, TCRdb re-called the 5' RACE reads, giving one row per CDR3 protein. Among approximately 10,000 distinct CDR3 sequences listed, 6.1% were seen once.

The clonotype was recovered from a male donor with early-stage non-small cell lung cancer. The sequencing used normal lung tissue next to the tumor, collected at surgery. V is TRBV28 and J is TRBJ1-2; 9 bases line up with TRBD1. The CDR3 sequence is CASSSTALTGGDGYTF. The CDR3 bases are TGTGCCAGCAGTTCCACCGCACTCACAGGGGGCGATGGCTACACCTTC.